The rows below give T cell receptor beta chains drawn from one sample of a study of blood T cell repertoires in COVID-19. The table came from immunoSEQ multiplex PCR; TCRdb's copy has only in-frame clones and leaves some out. Among more than 85,000 clones listed, roughly 84% were seen once. The sequenced sample was peripheral blood. The receptors come from a human donor in a cohort sampled during active COVID-19. CDR3s include the opening cysteine and the closing phenylalanine or tryptophan. The D gene is left open where the match is weak.

TRBJ2-7	TRBV7-6	-	CASNSPGSSSYEQYF	TGTGCCAGCAACTCTCCAGGGTCTAGCTCCTACGAGCAGTACTTC
TRBJ2-7	TRBV6-5	-	CANNLDSSYEQYF	TGTGCCAACAACCTGGACAGCTCCTACGAGCAGTACTTC
TRBJ1-4	TRBV5-5	TRBD1	CASSWPRTGATNEKLFF	TGTGCCAGCAGCTGGCCCCGGACAGGGGCCACTAATGAAAAACTGTTTTTT
TRBJ1-6	TRBV3-1/TRBV3-2	-	CASSHSPDRPICSPLHF	TGTGCCAGCAGCCACAGCCCCGACAGACCGATCTGCTCACCCCTCCACTTT
TRBJ1-6	TRBV9	-	CASSTADSYSPLHF	TGTGCCAGCAGCACGGCAGACTCCTATTCACCCCTCCACTTT
TRBJ1-1	TRBV7-3	-	CASSPTLFSEAFF	TGTGCCAGCAGCCCGACTTTATTTAGTGAAGCTTTCTTT
TRBJ1-2	TRBV27	-	CASSLGPIGHSEGGYTF	TGTGCCAGCAGTTTAGGCCCGATTGGACATTCGGAAGGTGGCTACACCTTC
TRBJ2-6	TRBV4-2	TRBD2	CASSQAGGGASGANVLTF	TGTGCCAGCAGCCAAGCCGGCGGGGGGGCCTCTGGGGCCAACGTCCTGACTTTC
TRBJ2-7	TRBV3-1/TRBV3-2	-	CASSQVGQKYEQYF	TGTGCCAGCAGCCAAGTTGGACAAAAGTACGAGCAGTACTTC
TRBJ1-6	TRBV19	-	CASSIPQSNSPLHF	TGTGCCAGTAGTATCCCACAGTCTAATTCACCCCTCCACTTT